A single sample is the source of the 26 T cell receptor beta chains below, sequenced in a study of CD8 T cells in ankylosing spondylitis. MiXCR, run by TCRdb on the 5' RACE reads, gives a single entry per CDR3 protein. The data hold about 340,000 distinct CDR3 sequences, with roughly 14% observed a single time. The source material was blood, either unsorted or a sorted T cell fraction (not recorded which). Every receptor here comes from a male donor with ankylosing spondylitis or in good health (not recorded which).

This clonotype was seen a handful of times. The chain combines TRBV12-3 or TRBV12-4 with TRBJ1-5; D perhaps matches TRBD1 (6 bases). There are 14 residues in the CDR3. Deletions cut 2 bases from V and 5 bases from J, with 10 bases between. CDR3: CASSLRGGDQPQHF. The CDR3 DNA reads TGTGCCAGCAGTTTAAGGGGGGGAGATCAGCCCCAGCATTTT.

V gene TRBV20-1 combines with J gene TRBJ1-3, with D possibly matching TRBD1 (5 bases). In germline, CDR1 is DFQATT, CDR2 SNEGSKA (reference sequence). Trimming removed 6 bases from V and 0 bases from J, with 15 bases in between. The CDR3 is made up of 15 amino acids. CDR3 protein: CSAVKGRTSGNTIYF. The CDR3 bases are TGCAGTGCGGTAAAGGGGCGCACCTCTGGAAACACCATATATTTT.

This rearrangement joins TRBV12-3 or TRBV12-4 to TRBJ2-1; D is ambiguous. The CDR3 contains 10 residues. With 4 bases removed from V and 12 bases from J, the gap between germline ends came to 7 bases. CDR3 nucleotide sequence: TGTGCCAGCAGTTCCTACAGGCAGTTCTTC. Amino acids: CASSSYRQFF.

Only a few counts were recorded for this clonotype. The chain is built from TRBV5-1 and TRBJ1-1; a possible D gene is TRBD1 (6 bases). Germline CDR1 and CDR2: SGHRS and YFSETQ. Trimming removed 6 bases from V and 3 bases from J, with 15 bases in between. This CDR3 has 14 amino acids. The CDR3 sequence: CASTQSGAHTEAFF. CDR3 DNA: TGCGCCAGCACCCAGTCGGGGGCGCACACTGAAGCTTTCTTT.

This clonotype was recorded many times. The chain carries TRBV27 and TRBJ2-3, with a weak D call TRBD2 (5 bases). Per the germline V gene, CDR1 is MNHEY and CDR2 is SMNVEV (reference sequence). The V gene lost 5 bases and the J gene lost 6 bases, with 12 bases spanning the gap. The CDR3 consists of 13 residues. The CDR3 coding sequence is TGTGCCAGCAGTCCGTCGAGAGGGGATACGCAGTATTTT. It specifies CASSPSRGDTQYF.

Only a few counts were recorded for this clonotype. The J gene is TRBJ2-5, the V gene TRBV3-1; D unclear. The V and J ends lost 1 base and 7 bases respectively, with 13 bases between them. CDR1 and CDR2 (germline): LGHDT, YNNKEL (reference sequence). The CDR3 contains 14 residues. The CDR3, as DNA: TGTGCCAGCAGCCAAGGTGGGCAGGTGGGGACCCAGTACTTC. Translation gives CASSQGGQVGTQYF.

The chain is built from TRBV6-2 or TRBV6-3 and TRBJ1-5, with 9 nucleotides matching TRBD1. V lost 8 bases to trimming and J lost 7 bases; unmatched junction nucleotides: 9. The CDR3 is 14 residues long. Germline-derived CDR1 and CDR2 are MNHEY and SVGEGT. CDR3 bases: TGTGCCAGCGACGAGGACAGGGGTGTACAGCCCCAGCATTTT. It codes for CASDEDRGVQPQHF.

This chain links TRBV20-1 with TRBJ2-1, with D tentatively TRBD1 or TRBD2 (5 bases each). Per germline, CDR1 DFQATT and CDR2 SNEGSKA (reference sequence). V lost 5 bases and J 9 bases, leaving 11 bases between the germline ends. The CDR3 length is 11 residues. The CDR3 protein is CSAPTRGEQFF. CDR3 sequence (DNA): TGCAGTGCTCCCACTAGGGGTGAGCAGTTCTTC.

The chain uses TRBV12-3 or TRBV12-4 and TRBJ2-2; D may be TRBD2 (6 bases). The CDR3 is 14 residues long. The V gene lost 3 bases and the J gene lost 4 bases, with 9 bases spanning the gap. CDR3 nucleotide sequence: TGTGCCAGCAGTTTCCGGGGGTTCACCGGGGAGCTGTTTTTT. Translated, it gives CASSFRGFTGELFF.

This clonotype was counted ten times or more. The chain's CDR3 is CASSLRQSTNYGYTF. The CDR3 DNA reads TGTGCCAGCAGTTTAAGGCAGAGCACTAACTATGGCTACACCTTC. V gene TRBV12-3 or TRBV12-4 combines with J gene TRBJ1-2, with D hard to call. V shed 2 bases and J shed 0 bases, with 10 bases lying between them. The CDR3 sequence is 15 residues long.

This chain joins TRBV29-1 and TRBJ1-1; D call uncertain. From germline, CDR1 is SQVTM and CDR2 ANQGSEA. Trimming cost V 0 bases and J 4 bases, with 9 bases left between them. This CDR3 is 13 amino acids long. CDR3 loop: CSVEDQLGTEAFF. CDR3 in DNA: TGCAGCGTTGAAGATCAGCTCGGCACTGAAGCTTTCTTT.

The chain combines TRBV10-3 with TRBJ1-3; D is perhaps TRBD1 (5 bases). The V and J ends lost 4 bases and 0 bases respectively, with 7 bases between them. The CDR3 contains 14 residues. Germline CDR1 ENHRY, CDR2 SYGVKD. CDR3 amino acids: CAISVTGSGNTIYF. The CDR3 DNA reads TGTGCCATCAGTGTAACAGGCTCTGGAAACACCATATATTTT.

The V call is TRBV6-6, the J call TRBJ2-7, with D possibly matching TRBD1 (6 bases). Germline V gene sequence: CDR1 MNHNY, CDR2 SVGAGI (reference sequence). CDR3 size: 12 residues. V was clipped by 7 bases and J by 7 bases, with 14 bases between them. The CDR3 sequence is CASTKDSREQYF. The CDR3 DNA reads as TGTGCCAGCACCAAGGACAGTCGAGAGCAGTACTTC.

The chain combines TRBV5-1 with TRBJ2-7; 9 bases align to TRBD1. Germline CDR1 SGHRS, CDR2 YFSETQ. The trim removed 1 base at V and 5 bases at J, leaving 7 bases unmatched. CDR3 length: 15 residues. The CDR3 nucleotides read TGCGCCAGCAGCTTGACTCCGGGACAGGGAAACGAGCAGTACTTC. Translation: CASSLTPGQGNEQYF.

Only a few counts were recorded for this clonotype. The chain recombines TRBV19 with TRBJ1-5; the D is unclear. The CDR3 extends over 14 amino acids. Germline V gene sequence: CDR1 LNHDA, CDR2 SQIVND (reference sequence). The V gene lost 0 bases and the J gene lost 1 base, with 4 bases spanning the gap. The CDR3 is CASSIEQSNQPQHF. CDR3 bases: TGTGCCAGTAGTATAGAACAGAGCAATCAGCCCCAGCATTTT.

Ten or more counts support this clonotype. The rearrangement links TRBV7-9 to TRBJ1-2; 9 bases are shared with TRBD1. Germline lookup yields CDR1 SEHNR and CDR2 FQNEAQ (reference sequence). The junction had 9 bases not matched to a gene; V was cut back by 5 bases and J by 8 bases. The CDR3 length is 14 residues. The CDR3 DNA follows: TGTGCCAGCAGCCCCGGGACAGGGTCTCGAGGCTACACCTTC. This gives the protein CASSPGTGSRGYTF.

The chain carries TRBV5-6 and TRBJ2-5; D unresolved. Germline CDR1 SGHDT, CDR2 YYEEEE. The CDR3 is 12 residues long. The V and J ends lost 4 bases and 1 base respectively, with 5 bases between them. CDR3 protein: CASSNTQETQYF. In DNA form, the CDR3 reads TGTGCCAGCAGCAACACCCAAGAGACCCAGTACTTC. The full variable domain, with the rest looked up from reference TRBV5-6 and TRBJ2-5, is DAGVTQSPTHLIKTRGQQVTLRCSPKSGHDTVSWYQQALGQGPQFIFQYYEEEERQRGNFPDRFSGHQFPNYSSELNVNALLLGDSALYLCASSNTQETQYFGPGTRLLVL.

This clonotype was counted ten times or more. The V call is TRBV10-3, the J call TRBJ2-1; D remains unclear. Germline V gives CDR1 ENHRY, CDR2 SYGVKD. This CDR3 contains 14 residues. Trimming removed 4 bases from V and 5 bases from J, with 12 bases in between. For the CDR3, the DNA is TGTGCCATCAGTGGCGATAGGTTGGACAATGAGCAGTTCTTC. Its protein product is CAISGDRLDNEQFF.

V and J are TRBV6-2 or TRBV6-3 and TRBJ1-1, with TRBD1 matching 8 bases. CDR1 is MNHEY and CDR2 is SVGEGT in the germline V gene. CDR3 length equals 13 residues. Trimming took 8 bases from V and 0 from J; bases not matched to a gene: 2. The CDR3 sequence is CASLDRVNTEAFF. The CDR3 nucleotides are TGTGCCAGCCTGGACAGGGTGAACACTGAAGCTTTCTTT.

This clonotype was observed many times. The chain combines TRBV27 with TRBJ1-6; D may be TRBD1 (6 bases). The CDR3 sequence is 14 residues long. Looked up from germline, CDR1 is MNHEY and CDR2 is SMNVEV (reference sequence). The V gene lost 6 bases and the J gene lost 8 bases, with 14 bases spanning the gap. CDR3 DNA: TGTGCCAGCAGCCAACAGGGAAACGATTCACCCCTCCACTTT. This encodes CASSQQGNDSPLHF.

A few counts support this clonotype. This chain uses TRBV27 with TRBJ2-3; 9 bases line up with TRBD1. The V segment lost 6 bases and the J segment 4 bases; nucleotides outside the gene matches: 14. The CDR3 consists of 17 residues. The germline CDR1 and CDR2 sequences are MNHEY and SMNVEV (reference sequence). CDR3: CASRPSWGQGNPDTQYF. The CDR3 coding sequence is TGTGCCAGCAGGCCCTCATGGGGACAGGGCAATCCAGATACGCAGTATTTT.

This clonotype turned up a few times. The genes are TRBV2 and TRBJ2-7, with D unclear. The CDR3 has 12 amino acids. Trimming shortened V by 4 bases and J by 4 bases, and 8 bases separated the two germline ends. In germline, CDR1 is SNHLY, CDR2 FYNNEI. Written as DNA, the CDR3 is TGTGCCAGCAGTGTGGAATATTACGAGCAGTACTTC. Translation gives CASSVEYYEQYF.

V usage is TRBV12-3 or TRBV12-4 and J usage is TRBJ1-6, with D possibly being TRBD1 (5 bases). V was trimmed by 5 bases and J by 10 bases, leaving 12 bases between them. The CDR3 runs to 13 residues. The CDR3 is CASSNTGGSPLHF. The CDR3 nucleotides are TGTGCCAGCAGTAATACGGGGGGATCACCCCTCCACTTT.

The chain recombines TRBV6-5 with TRBJ1-1; D ambiguous. The CDR3 extends over 15 amino acids. Between the trimmed V and J ends, which lost 0 bases and 1 base, there was a span of 9 bases. Germline CDR1 reads MNHEY; CDR2 reads SVGAGI. In DNA form, the CDR3 reads TGTGCCAGCAGTTACTCACAGTATACGAACACTGAAGCTTTCTTT. It codes for CASSYSQYTNTEAFF.

This chain links TRBV5-1 with TRBJ1-2; 9 bases fit TRBD1. The V gene end was trimmed by 2 bases and the J gene end by 3 bases; junction bases not matched to a gene: 14. The CDR3 sequence is 18 residues long. CDR1 and CDR2 from the germline V gene are SGHRS and YFSETQ. The CDR3: CASSFKGTGSPRDYGYTF. CDR3 in DNA: TGCGCCAGCAGCTTCAAAGGGACAGGGTCTCCTAGGGACTATGGCTACACCTTC. Full variable domain (remainder filled in from reference TRBV5-1 and TRBJ1-2): KAGVTQTPRYLIKTRGQQVTLSCSPISGHRSVSWYQQTPGQGLQFLFEYFSETQRNKGNFPGRFSGRQFSNSRSEMNVSTLELGDSALYLCASSFKGTGSPRDYGYTFGSGTRLTVV.

The chain recombines TRBV6-5 with TRBJ2-7; TRBD1 might be the D (7 bases). The CDR3 is 14 amino acids. Germline lookup yields CDR1 MNHEY and CDR2 SVGAGI. Trimming shortened V by 4 bases and J by 4 bases, and 14 bases separated the two germline ends. Here the CDR3 DNA reads TGTGCCAGCAGTTTAGGAGGGACAGTATACGAGCAGTACTTC. Translated, it gives CASSLGGTVYEQYF.